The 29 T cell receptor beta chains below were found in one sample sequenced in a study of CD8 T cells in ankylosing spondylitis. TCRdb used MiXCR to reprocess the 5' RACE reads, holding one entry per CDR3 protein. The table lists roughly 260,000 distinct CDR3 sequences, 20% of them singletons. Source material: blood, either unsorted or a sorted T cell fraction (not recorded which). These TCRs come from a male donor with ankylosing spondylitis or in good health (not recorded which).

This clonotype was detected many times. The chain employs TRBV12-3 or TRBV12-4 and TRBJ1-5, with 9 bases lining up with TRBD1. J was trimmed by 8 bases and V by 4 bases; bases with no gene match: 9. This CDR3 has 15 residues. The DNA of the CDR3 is TGTGCCAGCAGTTCTCGGACAGGGGTTATCAAGCCCCAGCATTTT. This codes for CASSSRTGVIKPQHF.

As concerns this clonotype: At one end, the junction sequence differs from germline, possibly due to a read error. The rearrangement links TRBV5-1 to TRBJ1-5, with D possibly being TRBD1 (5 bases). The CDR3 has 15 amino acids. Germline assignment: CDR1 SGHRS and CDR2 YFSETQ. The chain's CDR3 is CASSLLGGINQHQHF. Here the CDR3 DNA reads TGCGCCAGCAGCTTGCTCGGGGGGATTAATCAGCACCAGCATTTT.

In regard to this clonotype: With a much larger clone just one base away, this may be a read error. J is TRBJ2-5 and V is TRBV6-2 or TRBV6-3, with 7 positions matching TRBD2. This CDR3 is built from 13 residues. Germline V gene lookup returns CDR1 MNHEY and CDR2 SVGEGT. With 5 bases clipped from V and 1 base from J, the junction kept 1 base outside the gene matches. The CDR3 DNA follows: TGTGCCAGCAGTCGACTAGCCCAAGAGACCCAGTACTTC. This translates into CASSRLAQETQYF.

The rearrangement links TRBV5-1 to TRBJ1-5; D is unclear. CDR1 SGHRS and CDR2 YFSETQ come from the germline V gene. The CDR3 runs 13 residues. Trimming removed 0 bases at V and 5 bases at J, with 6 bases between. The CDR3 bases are TGCGCCAGCAGCTTGGAGGGTTATCAGCCCCAGCATTTT. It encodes CASSLEGYQPQHF.

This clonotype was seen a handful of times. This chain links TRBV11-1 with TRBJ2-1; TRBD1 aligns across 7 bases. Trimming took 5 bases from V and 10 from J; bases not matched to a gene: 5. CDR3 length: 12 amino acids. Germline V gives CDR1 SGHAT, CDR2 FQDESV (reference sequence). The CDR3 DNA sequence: TGTGCCAGCAGCCACAGGGGTGGGGAGCAGTTCTTC. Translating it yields CASSHRGGEQFF. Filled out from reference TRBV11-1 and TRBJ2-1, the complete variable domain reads EAEVAQSPRYKITEKSQAVAFWCDPISGHATLYWYRQILGQGPELLVQFQDESVVDDSQLPKDRFSAERLKGVDSTLKIQPAELGDSAMYLCASSHRGGEQFFGPGTRLTVL.

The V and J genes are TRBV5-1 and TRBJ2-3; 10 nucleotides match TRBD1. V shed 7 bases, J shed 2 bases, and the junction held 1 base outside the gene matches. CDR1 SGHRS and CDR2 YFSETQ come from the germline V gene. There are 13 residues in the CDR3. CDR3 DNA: TGCGCCAGCGGGACAGGGGCCACAGATACGCAGTATTTT. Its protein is CASGTGATDTQYF. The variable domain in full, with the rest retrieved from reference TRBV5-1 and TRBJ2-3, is KAGVTQTPRYLIKTRGQQVTLSCSPISGHRSVSWYQQTPGQGLQFLFEYFSETQRNKGNFPGRFSGRQFSNSRSEMNVSTLELGDSALYLCASGTGATDTQYFGPGTRLTVL.

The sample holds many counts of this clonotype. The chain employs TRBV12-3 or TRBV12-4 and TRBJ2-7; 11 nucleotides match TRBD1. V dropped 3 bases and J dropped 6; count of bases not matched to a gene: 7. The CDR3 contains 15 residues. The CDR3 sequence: CASSLGTGGNFEQYV. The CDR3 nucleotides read TGTGCCAGCAGTTTGGGGACAGGGGGAAATTTCGAGCAGTACGTC.

DNA of the CDR3: TGTGCCAGCACTCCAGGGGTGGGATATACGCAGTATTTT. This codes for CASTPGVGYTQYF. The V call is TRBV7-2, the J call TRBJ2-3; D possibly corresponds to TRBD1 (6 bases). The CDR3 is made up of 13 amino acids. Trimming removed 7 bases at V and 7 bases at J, with 15 bases between. Germline V lookup: CDR1 SGHTA, CDR2 FQGNSA.

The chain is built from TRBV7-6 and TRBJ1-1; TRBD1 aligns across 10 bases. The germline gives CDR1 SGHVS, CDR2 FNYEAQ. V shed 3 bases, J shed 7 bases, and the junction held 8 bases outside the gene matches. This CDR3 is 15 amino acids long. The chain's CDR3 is CASSLGTGAAFEAFF. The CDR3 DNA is TGTGCCAGCAGCTTGGGGACAGGGGCCGCCTTTGAAGCTTTCTTT.

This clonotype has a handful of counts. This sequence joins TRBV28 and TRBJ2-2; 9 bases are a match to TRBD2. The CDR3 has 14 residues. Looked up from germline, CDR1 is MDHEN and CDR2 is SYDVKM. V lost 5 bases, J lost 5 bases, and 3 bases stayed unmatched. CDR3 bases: TGTGCCAGCAGTCCGGCGGGAGGGACCGGGGAGCTGTTTTTT. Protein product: CASSPAGGTGELFF.

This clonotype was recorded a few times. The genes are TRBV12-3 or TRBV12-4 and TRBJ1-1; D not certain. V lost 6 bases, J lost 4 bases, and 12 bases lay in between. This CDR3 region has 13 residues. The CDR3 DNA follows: TGTGCCAGCAGGCCCTTTTCCATCACTGAAGCTTTCTTT. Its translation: CASRPFSITEAFF.

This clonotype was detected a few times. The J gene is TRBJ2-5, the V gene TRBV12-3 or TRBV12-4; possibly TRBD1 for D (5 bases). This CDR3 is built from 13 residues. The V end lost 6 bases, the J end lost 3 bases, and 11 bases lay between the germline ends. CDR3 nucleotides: TGTGCCAGCAGCCCCAGGGCTGAAGAGACCCAGTACTTC. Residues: CASSPRAEETQYF.

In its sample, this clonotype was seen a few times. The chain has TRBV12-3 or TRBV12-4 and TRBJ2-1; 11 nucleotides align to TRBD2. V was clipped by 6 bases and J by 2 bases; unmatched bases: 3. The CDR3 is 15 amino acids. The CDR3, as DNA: TGTGCCAGCAGGGGACTAGCGGTCACCTACAATGAGCAGTTCTTC. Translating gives CASRGLAVTYNEQFF.

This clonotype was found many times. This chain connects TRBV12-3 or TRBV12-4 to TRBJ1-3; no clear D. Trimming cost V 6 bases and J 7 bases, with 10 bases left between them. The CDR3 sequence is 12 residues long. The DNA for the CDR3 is TGTGCCAGCAGGCCAGGAGCGAACACCATATATTTT. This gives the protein CASRPGANTIYF.

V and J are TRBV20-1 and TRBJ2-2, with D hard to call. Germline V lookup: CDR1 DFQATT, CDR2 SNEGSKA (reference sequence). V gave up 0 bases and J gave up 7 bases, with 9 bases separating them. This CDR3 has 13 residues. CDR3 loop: CSARDLVVGELFF. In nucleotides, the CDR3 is TGCAGTGCTAGAGATCTTGTTGTCGGGGAGCTGTTTTTT.

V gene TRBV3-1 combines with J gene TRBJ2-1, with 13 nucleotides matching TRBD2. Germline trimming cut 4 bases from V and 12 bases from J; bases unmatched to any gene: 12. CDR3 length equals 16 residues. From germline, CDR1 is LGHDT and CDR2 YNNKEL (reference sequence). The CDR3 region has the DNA TGTGCCAGCAGCCTCAGGACTAGCGGGAGAAATGCTGCGCAGTTCTTC. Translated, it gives CASSLRTSGRNAAQFF.

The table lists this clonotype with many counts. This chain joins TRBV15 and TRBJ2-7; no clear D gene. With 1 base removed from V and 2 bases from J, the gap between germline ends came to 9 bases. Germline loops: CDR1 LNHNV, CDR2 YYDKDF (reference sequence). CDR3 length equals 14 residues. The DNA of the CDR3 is TGTGCCACCAGCAGAGCGCTAGGCGCCTACGAGCAGTACGTC. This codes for CATSRALGAYEQYV.

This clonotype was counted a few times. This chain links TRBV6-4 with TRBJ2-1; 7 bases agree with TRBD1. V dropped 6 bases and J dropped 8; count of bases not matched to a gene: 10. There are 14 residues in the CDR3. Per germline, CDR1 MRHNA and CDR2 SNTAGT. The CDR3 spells CASSLQGLGDEQFF. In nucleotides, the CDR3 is TGTGCCAGCAGCCTACAGGGGTTGGGGGATGAGCAGTTCTTC.

The CDR3 spells CAISETSGLADTQYF. CDR3 nucleotides: TGTGCCATCAGTGAGACTAGCGGGTTAGCAGATACGCAGTATTTT. This chain connects TRBV10-3 to TRBJ2-3; TRBD2 aligns across 9 bases. Germline CDR1 is ENHRY and CDR2 is SYGVKD. The CDR3 extends over 15 amino acids. Trimming at V came to 2 bases and at J to 4 bases, leaving 4 bases not matched to a gene.

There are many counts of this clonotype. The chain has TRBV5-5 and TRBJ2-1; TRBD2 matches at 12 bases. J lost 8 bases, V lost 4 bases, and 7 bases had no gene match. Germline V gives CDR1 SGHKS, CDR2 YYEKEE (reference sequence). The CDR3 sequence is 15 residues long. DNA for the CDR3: TGTGCCAGCAGCACCCCAAGACTAGCGGGAGATGAGCAGTTCTTC. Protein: CASSTPRLAGDEQFF.

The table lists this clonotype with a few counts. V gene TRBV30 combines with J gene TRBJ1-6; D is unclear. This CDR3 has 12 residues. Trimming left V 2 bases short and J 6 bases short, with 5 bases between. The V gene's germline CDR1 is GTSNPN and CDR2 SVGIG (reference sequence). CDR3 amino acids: CAWSQSNSPLHF. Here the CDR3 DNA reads TGTGCCTGGAGTCAGAGTAATTCACCCCTCCACTTT.

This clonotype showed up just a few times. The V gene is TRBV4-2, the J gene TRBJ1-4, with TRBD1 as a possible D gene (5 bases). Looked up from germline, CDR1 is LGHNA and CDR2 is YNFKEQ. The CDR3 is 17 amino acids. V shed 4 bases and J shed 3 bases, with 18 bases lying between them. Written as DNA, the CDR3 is TGTGCCAGCAGCCTAATTCCCCTCGTGGGGGCTAATGAAAAACTGTTTTTT. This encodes CASSLIPLVGANEKLFF.

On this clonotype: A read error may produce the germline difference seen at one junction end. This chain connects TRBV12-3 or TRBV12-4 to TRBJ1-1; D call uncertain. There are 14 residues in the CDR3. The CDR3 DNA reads TGTGCCAGCAGTTTGGGCAGGACCAACAATGAAGCTTTCTTT. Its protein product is CASSLGRTNNEAFF.

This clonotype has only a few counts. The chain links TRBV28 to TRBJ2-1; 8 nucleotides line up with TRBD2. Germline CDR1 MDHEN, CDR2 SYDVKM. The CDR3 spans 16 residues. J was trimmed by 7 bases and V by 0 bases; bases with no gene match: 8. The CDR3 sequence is CASSLWGTSLPNEQFF. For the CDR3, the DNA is TGTGCCAGCAGTTTATGGGGGACTAGTCTCCCGAATGAGCAGTTCTTC.

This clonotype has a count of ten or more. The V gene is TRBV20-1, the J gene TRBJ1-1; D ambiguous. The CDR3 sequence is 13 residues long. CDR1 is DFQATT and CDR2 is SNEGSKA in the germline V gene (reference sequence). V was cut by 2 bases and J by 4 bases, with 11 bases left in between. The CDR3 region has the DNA TGCAGTGCTAGAATGATGGCAGCCACTGAAGCTTTCTTT. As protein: CSARMMAATEAFF.

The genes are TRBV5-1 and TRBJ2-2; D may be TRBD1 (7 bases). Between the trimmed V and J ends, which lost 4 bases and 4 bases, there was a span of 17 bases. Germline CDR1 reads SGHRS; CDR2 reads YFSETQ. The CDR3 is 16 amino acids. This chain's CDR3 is CASSVTGDLGTGELFF. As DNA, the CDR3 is TGCGCCAGCAGCGTAACAGGGGACTTGGGCACCGGGGAGCTGTTTTTT.

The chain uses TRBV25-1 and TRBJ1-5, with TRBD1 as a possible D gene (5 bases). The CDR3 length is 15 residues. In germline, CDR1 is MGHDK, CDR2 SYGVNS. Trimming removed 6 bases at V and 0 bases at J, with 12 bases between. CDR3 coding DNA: TGTGCCAGCAGCTCCCAGGGTTATAGCAATCAGCCCCAGCATTTT. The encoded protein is CASSSQGYSNQPQHF.

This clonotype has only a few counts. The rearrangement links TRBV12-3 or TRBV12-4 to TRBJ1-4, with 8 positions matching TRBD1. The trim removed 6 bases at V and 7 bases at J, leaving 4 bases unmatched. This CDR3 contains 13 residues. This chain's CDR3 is CASRTGVVEKLFF. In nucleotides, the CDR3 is TGTGCCAGCAGGACAGGGGTGGTTGAAAAACTGTTTTTT.

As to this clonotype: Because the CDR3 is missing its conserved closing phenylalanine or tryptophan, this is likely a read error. The CDR3 coding sequence is TGTGCCAGCAGCCAACAGGGGTCCGGCGATCAGCCCCAGCATCTT. It translates to CASSQQGSGDQPQHL. The rearrangement uses TRBV12-3 or TRBV12-4 and TRBJ1-5, with TRBD1 identical over 7 bases. V dropped 6 bases and J dropped 5; count of bases not matched to a gene: 10. The CDR3 is 15 residues long.